The following is a T cell receptor beta chain sequence with its context. The specificity of this receptor is unknown. Nothing much larger sits one base from this clone, and base qualities are not available. This specimen belongs to a study of cytomegalovirus exposure and HLA in healthy donors (dated by TCRdb to the late 2010s). Background on the whole study: According to an earlier analysis of a few hundred of the donors, about 190 million T cells yielded 90 million to 140 million unique TCR beta sequences and about 300 Gb of sequence data. Approximately 300 gigabases of sequencing data and some 85 million unique TCR sequences were included in an early release covering over 600 HLA-typed donors. Among the roughly 380 genotyped donors, around 81% belonged to the genetic ancestry cluster associated with self-reported Caucasian donors. The study aimed to test whether signatures of past pathogen exposure could be identified by cataloging public T cell receptors. The study profiled the T cell repertoires of 500 to 800 subjects by immunosequencing and related them to cytomegalovirus serostatus. Besides the first cohort of around 700 subjects, a separate validation cohort made up of some 110 different subjects was used. To predict cytomegalovirus infection status, the study brought together high-throughput TCR immunosequencing, statistical association of individual TCRs with disease status, and machine learning. A later analysis re-analyzed previously published TCR beta repertoires from 666 donors and added high-resolution HLA genotyping to study TCR occurrence patterns. The later analysis used no new phenotypic data to find candidate immune exposures, relying instead on TCR beta sequences and their occurrence across donors. An earlier analysis of 587 of the donors applied high-throughput TCR beta sequencing to assess whether each TCR beta V gene segment acted as functional or pseudogenic. Donor age, sex, ethnicity and CMV serostatus were compiled alongside the repertoire data. A later genetic analysis used genome-wide SNP genotypes for about 65% of the roughly 700 donors, treating that subset as a discovery cohort. Every discovery cohort repertoire had been produced on one sequencing platform. HLA typing included class I and class II loci at four-digit resolution. Typing coverage differed by locus: A, B, C, DRB1 and DQB1 were typed in about 629-640 donors, DQA1 in about 500, DPA1 in around 610, and DPB1 in 400 to 490. Because of strong linkage in the cohort, 5 or 6 DR-DQ haplotypes were treated as single units for association and clustering. Among 300 to 500 genotyped donors of the cohort, an average of around 250,000 unique TCR beta nucleotide sequences was sequenced per donor, of which 15% to 20% were non-productive. What the research found in general, with its limitations: The cohort was sequenced for TCR beta chains only, and without alpha or paired-chain data the features that could be detected were limited. Most CMV-associated TCR beta chains appeared to be HLA-restricted in a later analysis, and the HLA associations seemed to be driven largely by CMV exposure. A further reported finding was that TCR beta sequences accurately predicted the HLA-A and HLA-B alleles for most subjects in the first cohort. Some 16 rarely observed V segments, including chromosome 9 orphons, were excluded from the earlier analysis of approximately 500 of the donors because counts were too low. Sequencing depth was assumed to be roughly uniform across donors in the presence/absence analyses, though that assumption may not hold. Most TCR sequences were seen in very few donors, while some public TCRs were found in many individuals. CMV serostatus was the only immune exposure information available for the cohort. A later analysis associated 15,000 to 20,000 TCR beta sequences with specific HLA alleles at a false discovery rate of 0.05. A few of the identified cytomegalovirus-associated TCR beta chains were confirmed in vitro to be specific for cytomegalovirus antigens. A later analysis found that TCR association rates varied across HLA loci, with DRB1 alleles showing the most associated TCRs and HLA-C alleles the fewest. In both the original and validation cohorts, the classifier was reported to diagnose cytomegalovirus status with high specificity and sensitivity. In a later analysis, HLA-associated TCR beta chains showed more clonal expansion and lower generation probabilities than non-associated chains that were equally common. A total of fewer than 200 TCR beta chains were listed by the study as associated with cytomegalovirus. An association between a missense DCLRE1C variant and V-gene and J-gene trimming of TCR beta chains was found in a later genetic analysis and replicated in an independent cohort. Because some donors lacked HLA typing at each locus, the association tests relied only on the typed subset. In an earlier analysis of approximately 600 of the donors, most TCR beta V segments were observed in productive rearrangements about 87% or about 30% of the time, broadly matching IMGT annotations. In a later genetic analysis, fewer N-insertions in productive TCRs were reported among donors in an Asian-associated ancestry cluster than the roughly 700-donor mean. Several of the top co-occurrence clusters appeared to be linked to parvovirus B19, influenza, CMV and Epstein-Barr virus, according to a later analysis. When HLA alleles, especially DR and DQ, strongly co-occurred, TCR associations were difficult to assign to individual alleles. The authors suggested that the approach could potentially be generalized to other disease states and immunological phenotypes. Linkage disequilibrium might explain the correlated functional status among segregating V segments, but an unknown experimental factor could not be ruled out. A cluster of highly shared sequence variants was judged likely to be a technical artifact of the sequencing pipeline.

The protocol used for the library was the immunoSEQ multiplex PCR assay. The multiplex PCR relied on a mix of 60 forward primers for TCR Vbeta segments and 13 reverse primers for TCR Jbeta segments. A multiplex PCR assay on genomic DNA amplified the CDR3 region of rearranged TCR beta genes. The Illumina HiSeq System was used to sequence the amplified TCR beta libraries as 87-base-pair reads. The authors' analysis ran thus. A later analysis counted around 72 million unique TCR beta chains across the roughly 700 repertoires, and roughly 10 million of these chains were shared by at least two donors. A nearest-neighbor algorithm error-corrected the raw reads and collapsed the reads into unique sequences, merging closely related sequences to remove PCR and sequencing errors. To assign V, D and J gene segments, CDR3 sequences were aligned to IMGT reference sequences. Each retained sequence needed at least a six-nucleotide match to both a V gene segment and a J gene segment. A rearrangement counted as productive if the CDR3 had no stop codons and remained in frame with V and J, and every other rearrangement counted as non-productive. CDR3 was defined by IMGT convention, running from the second conserved V-encoded cysteine to the conserved J-encoded phenylalanine. The earlier analysis of about 500 of the donors excluded sequences that lacked an unambiguous match to a single V gene segment. In an earlier analysis of several hundred of the donors, a V segment was called functional when productive rearrangements were above 56.7%, and segregating when the standard deviation between donors exceeded 5%. A statistical classification framework was developed to diagnose cytomegalovirus status using the catalog of TCR beta chain sequences. In a later analysis, V and J genes were assigned by comparing TCR nucleotide sequences against IMGT/GENE-DB human TR gene sequences. The TCRdist pipeline was used in a later analysis to assign CDR3 sequences and most-parsimonious VDJ recombination scenarios. In a later analysis, each TCR beta chain was defined by its CDR3 amino acid sequence together with its V-gene family, and reads without a unique V-gene family were excluded. As a way to deal with suspected cross-contamination and a sequencing artifact, a later analysis dropped approximately 590 nucleotide sequences that were highly shared and had low generation probability. In a later analysis, a clonal expansion index for each public chain was calculated from normalized within-repertoire ranks of inferred template counts. In a later analysis, generation probabilities were computed using a VDJ recombination model fitted to out-of-frame rearrangements, and the results were checked against IGoR. A later analysis scored TCR-TCR, TCR-HLA and TCR-CMV co-occurrence with hypergeometric tests, applying a repertoire-size bias correction to TCR pairs. False discovery rates were estimated in a later analysis by permuting HLA or CMV assignments 20 times. In a later analysis, co-occurring TCRs were grouped using DBSCAN, and TCRdist sequence similarity was added for clustering within HLA-allele-positive subsets. For co-occurrence clustering, repertoires with fewer than 30,000 or more than 120,000 public chains were excluded, along with about five repertoires with anomalous nucleotide sharing. What TCRdb holds here is the immuneACCESS table cut down to in-frame rearrangements. Part of the clones is not present; checked against another copy, under half of the missing clones reflect an unresolved V gene, and the others are unexplained. The D gene and trimming were derived from the DNA, and the V and J assignments and clone size from that table. This sample holds approximately 150,000 clones; 77% were observed only once. Of the sample, about 2.6% is held by the ten largest clones.

In total, 630 or so healthy bone marrow donors made up the cohort. All cohort members were sampled while nominally healthy, although unrecorded immune exposures were likely present. The donor was CMV seropositive and belonged to the group of 250 to 300 seropositive cohort members. A peripheral blood sample was provided by each donor, and peripheral blood mononuclear cells were used for TCR beta sequencing. Genomic DNA was extracted from the blood cell samples with the Qiagen DNeasy Blood Extraction Kit. The source of this sequence is a woman between 40 and 50 years old in good health and CMV-seropositive. Sequencing used PBMCs.

The bases are TGTGCCAGCAGCCCCCGGGGTAGCGGGGGGTCCTACGAGCAGTACTTC. This gives the protein CASSPRGSGGSYEQYF. The chain couples TRBV9 to TRBJ2-7; TRBD2 aligns with 10 central bases. Unmatched junction bases come to 8, with V trimmed by 4 bases and J by 1 base. Looking up the germline V gene yields CDR1 SGDLS and CDR2 YYNGEE. The CDR3 runs 16 amino acids, cysteine and phenylalanine included. Only the CDR3 DNA stays, 48 bases, in frame from base 1.